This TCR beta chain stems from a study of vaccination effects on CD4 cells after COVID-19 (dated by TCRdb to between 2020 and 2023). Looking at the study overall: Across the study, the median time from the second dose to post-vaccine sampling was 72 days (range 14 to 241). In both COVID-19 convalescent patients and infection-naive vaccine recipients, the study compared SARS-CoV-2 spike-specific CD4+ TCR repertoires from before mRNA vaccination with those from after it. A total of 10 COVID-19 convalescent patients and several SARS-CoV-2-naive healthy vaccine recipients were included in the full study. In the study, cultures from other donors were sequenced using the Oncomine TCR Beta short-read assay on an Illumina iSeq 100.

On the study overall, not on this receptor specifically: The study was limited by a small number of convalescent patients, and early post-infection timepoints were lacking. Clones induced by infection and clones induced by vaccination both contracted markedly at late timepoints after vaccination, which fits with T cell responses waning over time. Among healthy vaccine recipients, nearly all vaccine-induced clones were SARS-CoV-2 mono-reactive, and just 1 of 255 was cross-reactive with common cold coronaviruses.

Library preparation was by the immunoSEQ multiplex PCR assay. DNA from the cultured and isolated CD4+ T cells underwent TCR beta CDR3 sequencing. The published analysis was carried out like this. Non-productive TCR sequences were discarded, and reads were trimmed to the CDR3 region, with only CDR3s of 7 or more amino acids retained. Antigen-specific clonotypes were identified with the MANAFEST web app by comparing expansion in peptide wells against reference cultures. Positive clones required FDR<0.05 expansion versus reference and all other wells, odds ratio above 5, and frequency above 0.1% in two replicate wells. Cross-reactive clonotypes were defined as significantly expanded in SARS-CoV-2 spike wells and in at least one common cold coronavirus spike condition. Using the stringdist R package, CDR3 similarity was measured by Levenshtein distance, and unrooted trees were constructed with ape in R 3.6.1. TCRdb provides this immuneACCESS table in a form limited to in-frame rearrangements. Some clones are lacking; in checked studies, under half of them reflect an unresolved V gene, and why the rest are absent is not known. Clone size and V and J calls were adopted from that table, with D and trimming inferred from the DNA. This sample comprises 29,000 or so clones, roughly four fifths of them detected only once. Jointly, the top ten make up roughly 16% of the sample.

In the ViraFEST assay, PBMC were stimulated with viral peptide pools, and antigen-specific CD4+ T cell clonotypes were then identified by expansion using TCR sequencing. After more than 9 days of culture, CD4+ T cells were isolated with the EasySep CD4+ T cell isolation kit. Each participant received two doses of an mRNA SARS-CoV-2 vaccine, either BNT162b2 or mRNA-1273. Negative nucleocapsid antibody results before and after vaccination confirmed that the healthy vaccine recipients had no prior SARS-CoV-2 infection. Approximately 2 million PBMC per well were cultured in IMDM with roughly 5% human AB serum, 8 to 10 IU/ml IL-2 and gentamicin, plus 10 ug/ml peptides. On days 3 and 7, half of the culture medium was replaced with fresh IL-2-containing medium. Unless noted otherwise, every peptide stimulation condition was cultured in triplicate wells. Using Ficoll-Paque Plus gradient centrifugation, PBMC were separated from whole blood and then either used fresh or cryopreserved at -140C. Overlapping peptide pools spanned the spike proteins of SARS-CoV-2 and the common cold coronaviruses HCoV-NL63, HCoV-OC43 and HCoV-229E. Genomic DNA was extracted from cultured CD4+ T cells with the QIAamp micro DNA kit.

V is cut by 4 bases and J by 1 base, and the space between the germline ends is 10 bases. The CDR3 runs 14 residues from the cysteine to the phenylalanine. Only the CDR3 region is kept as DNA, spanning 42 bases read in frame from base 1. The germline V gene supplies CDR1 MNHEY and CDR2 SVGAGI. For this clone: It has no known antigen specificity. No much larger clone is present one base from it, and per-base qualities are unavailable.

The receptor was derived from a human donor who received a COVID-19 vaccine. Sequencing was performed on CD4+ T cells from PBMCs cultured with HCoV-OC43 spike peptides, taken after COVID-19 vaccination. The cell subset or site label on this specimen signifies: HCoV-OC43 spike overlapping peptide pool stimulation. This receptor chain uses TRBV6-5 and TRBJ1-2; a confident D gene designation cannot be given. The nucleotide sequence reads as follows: TGTGCCAGCAGTTCCGTCGACGGTAACTATGGCTACACCTTC. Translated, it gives CASSSVDGNYGYTF.